Listed here is a single T cell receptor (beta chain). The record originates from a study of blood T cell repertoires in COVID-19. Repertoires were generated with immunoSEQ multiplex PCR, while TCRdb's copy carries only in-frame clones and drops some. The sample holds fewer than 200,000 clones, around 84% seen once. The ends lost 4 bases at V and 4 bases at J; junction bases unmatched: 11. Looked up from germline, CDR1 is SGHTA and CDR2 is FQGNSA. CDR3 length: 17 amino acids. This chain links TRBV7-2 with TRBJ1-1; 11 nucleotides line up with TRBD1. Sequencing used peripheral blood. The TCR comes from a man aged 40-50 years with acute or convalescent COVID-19. The CDR3 DNA reads TGTGCCAGCAGCTCAAACCCTTGGGACAGGGGGGGCACTGAAGCTTTCTTT. Amino acids: CASSSNPWDRGGTEAFF. The complete variable domain, with remaining parts taken from reference TRBV7-2 and TRBJ1-1, reads GAGVSQSPSNKVTEKGKDVELRCDPISGHTALYWYRQSLGQGLEFLIYFQGNSAPDKSGLPSDRFSAERTGGSVSTLTIQRTQQEDSAVYLCASSSNPWDRGGTEAFFGQGTRLTVV.